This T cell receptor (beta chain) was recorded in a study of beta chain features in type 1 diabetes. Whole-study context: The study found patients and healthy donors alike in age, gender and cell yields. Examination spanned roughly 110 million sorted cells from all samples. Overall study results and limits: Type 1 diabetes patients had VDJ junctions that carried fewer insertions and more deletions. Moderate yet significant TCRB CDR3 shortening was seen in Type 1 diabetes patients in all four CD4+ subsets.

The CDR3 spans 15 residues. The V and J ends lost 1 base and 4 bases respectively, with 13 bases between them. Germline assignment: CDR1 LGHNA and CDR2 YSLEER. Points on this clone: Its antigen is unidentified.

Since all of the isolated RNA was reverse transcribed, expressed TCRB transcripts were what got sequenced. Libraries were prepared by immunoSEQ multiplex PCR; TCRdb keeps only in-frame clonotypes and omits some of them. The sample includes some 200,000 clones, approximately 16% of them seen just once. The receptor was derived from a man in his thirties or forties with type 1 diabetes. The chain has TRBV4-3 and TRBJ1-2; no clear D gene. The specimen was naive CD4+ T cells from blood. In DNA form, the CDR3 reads TGCGCCAGCAGCCAAGCGTACGCGGGAATCTATGGCTACACCTTC. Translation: CASSQAYAGIYGYTF.